These 15 T cell receptor beta chains were sequenced from one sample in a study of early T cells in non-severe SARS-CoV-2 infection. TCRdb processed the 5' RACE reads anew with MiXCR; each CDR3 protein has one entry. The repertoire holds roughly 80,000 distinct CDR3 sequences, with approximately 11% as singletons. The starting material was whole blood, obtained at baseline. These receptors were taken from an adult who was a healthcare worker with PCR-confirmed SARS-CoV-2 infection or an uninfected control (not recorded which).

V and J are TRBV6-1 and TRBJ2-3; D ambiguous. Germline-derived CDR1 and CDR2 are MNHNS and SASEGT. The CDR3 sequence is 14 residues long. The germline V and J ends were trimmed by 1 base and 6 bases, with 11 bases remaining between them. The CDR3 here is CASSEVGRSDTQYF. CDR3 nucleotides: TGTGCCAGCAGTGAAGTTGGCAGATCTGATACGCAGTATTTT.

This rearrangement joins TRBV5-1 to TRBJ2-5; 8 nucleotides agree with TRBD2. After removal of 4 bases from V and 4 bases from J, the junction contained 0 bases not matched to a gene. The CDR3 sequence is 12 residues long. CDR1 is SGHRS and CDR2 is YFSETQ in the germline V gene. The CDR3 DNA follows: TGCGCCAGCAGCCGGGAGGGAGAGACCCAGTACTTC. It codes for CASSREGETQYF.

As concerns this clonotype: One junction end disagrees with the germline gene, perhaps due to a read error. The V and J genes are TRBV3-1 and TRBJ2-7; D perhaps matches TRBD2 (6 bases). This CDR3 contains 17 residues. Germline values: CDR1 LGHDT, CDR2 YNNKEL (reference sequence). CDR3 sequence reads: CASNQASLGTSSYEQYF. CDR3 nucleotides: TGTGCCAGCAACCAAGCCTCCCTAGGGACTTCGTCATACGAGCAGTACTTC.

This clonotype was recorded many times. The chain recombines TRBV2 with TRBJ1-2; 7 bases line up with TRBD1. CDR3 length: 11 residues. Looked up from germline, CDR1 is SNHLY and CDR2 is FYNNEI. Losses at the gene ends were 8 bases for V and 6 bases for J; bases not matched to a gene: 3. The chain's CDR3 is CASGTEDGYTF. As DNA, the CDR3 is TGTGCCAGCGGGACAGAGGATGGCTACACCTTC.

Only a few counts were recorded for this clonotype. V gene TRBV7-9 combines with J gene TRBJ2-3; 8 bases are shared with TRBD2. The CDR3 is 16 residues long. Germline values: CDR1 SEHNR, CDR2 FQNEAQ (reference sequence). Trimming took 5 bases from V and 0 from J; bases not matched to a gene: 7. The CDR3 sequence is CASSPPTSESTDTQYF. The CDR3 coding sequence is TGTGCCAGCAGCCCTCCGACTAGCGAGAGCACAGATACGCAGTATTTT.

This clonotype was seen a few times. The chain joins TRBV18 to TRBJ1-1; D uncertain. V was shortened by 3 bases and J by 1 base, with 12 bases between the two germline ends. CDR3 length equals 15 residues. Germline CDR1 and CDR2: KGHSH and LQKENI. CDR3 residues: CASSPQPPGNTEAFF. The CDR3 DNA follows: TGTGCCAGCTCACCGCAGCCTCCCGGGAACACTGAAGCTTTCTTT.

J is TRBJ2-3 and V is TRBV6-5, with TRBD1 as a possible D gene (6 bases). The CDR3 has 14 residues. CDR1 is MNHEY, CDR2 SVGAGI, per germline. Trimming took off 2 bases at V and 9 bases at J, with 15 bases between the two ends. DNA for the CDR3: TGTGCCAGCAGTTACGCCCACTCTGGGGGCACGCAGTATTTT. Protein: CASSYAHSGGTQYF.

There are many counts of this clonotype. The chain employs TRBV12-3 or TRBV12-4 and TRBJ1-2, with D tentatively TRBD1 (5 bases). This CDR3 has 12 residues. The germline V and J ends were trimmed by 6 bases and 8 bases, with 13 bases remaining between them. CDR3 region: CASSKTRQGYTF. The CDR3 nucleotides are TGTGCCAGCAGCAAAACCCGACAGGGCTACACCTTC.

This clonotype was observed many times. The gene calls are TRBV5-1 and TRBJ2-2; 8 nucleotides line up with TRBD2. The CDR3 loop spans 16 amino acids. The germline V gene encodes CDR1 SGHRS and CDR2 YFSETQ. J lost 0 bases, V lost 4 bases, and 5 bases had no gene match. For the CDR3, the DNA is TGCGCCAGCAGCAACAGCGGGGGCGCGAACACCGGGGAGCTGTTTTTT. Protein: CASSNSGGANTGELFF.

This clonotype was seen a few times. The chain joins TRBV2 to TRBJ1-6; 7 positions match TRBD1. Unmatched junction bases numbered 5, after V lost 2 bases and J lost 19 bases. Germline-derived CDR1 and CDR2 are SNHLY and FYNNEI. The CDR3 covers 11 residues. The CDR3 reads CASSETGDIHF. The CDR3 DNA sequence: TGTGCCAGCAGTGAAACAGGGGACATTCACTTT.

In its sample, this clonotype was seen a few times. The chain recombines TRBV9 with TRBJ1-6, with 11 nucleotides matching TRBD1. The CDR3 spans 16 residues. CDR1 is SGDLS, CDR2 YYNGEE, per germline. J lost 6 bases, V lost 0 bases, and 2 bases had no gene match. CDR3 bases: TGTGCCAGCAGCGTAGAGGGGACAGGGGGTAATTCACCCCTCCACTTT. Translating it yields CASSVEGTGGNSPLHF.

The CDR3 region is CASSPELDRNTEAFF. The CDR3 nucleotides read TGCGCCAGCAGCCCGGAACTAGACAGGAACACTGAAGCTTTCTTT. The chain couples TRBV5-1 to TRBJ1-1; D possibly corresponds to TRBD1 (5 bases). The CDR3 loop spans 15 amino acids. CDR1 is SGHRS, CDR2 YFSETQ, per germline. Between the trimmed V and J ends, which lost 4 bases and 1 base, there was a span of 14 bases.

This clonotype has a count of ten or more. The chain links TRBV11-2 to TRBJ1-1; the match to TRBD1 covers 7 bases. The CDR3 extends over 16 amino acids. Germline trimming cut 1 base from V and 4 bases from J; bases unmatched to any gene: 9. CDR1 and CDR2 (germline): SGHAT, FQNNGV. CDR3 nucleotide sequence: TGTGCCAGCAGCTTAGTGTCTTGGGACAGTGGCACTGAAGCTTTCTTT. Protein product: CASSLVSWDSGTEAFF. The variable domain in full, with the rest retrieved from reference TRBV11-2 and TRBJ1-1, is EAGVAQSPRYKIIEKRQSVAFWCNPISGHATLYWYQQILGQGPKLLIQFQNNGVVDDSQLPKDRFSAERLKGVDSTLKIQPAKLEDSAVYLCASSLVSWDSGTEAFFGQGTRLTVV.

Many counts were recorded for this clonotype. The V call is TRBV7-9, the J call TRBJ2-7; D is ambiguous. The CDR3 covers 14 residues. Per germline, CDR1 SEHNR and CDR2 FQNEAQ (reference sequence). Trimming left V 1 base short and J 3 bases short, with 10 bases between. The DNA of the CDR3 is TGTGCCAGCAGCTTAGGGGTATCCGGCTACGAGCAGTACTTC. As protein: CASSLGVSGYEQYF.

The chain couples TRBV5-1 to TRBJ2-1; 9 nucleotides match TRBD2. The CDR3 runs to 15 residues. V was clipped by 0 bases and J by 8 bases; unmatched bases: 6. Germline loops: CDR1 SGHRS, CDR2 YFSETQ. CDR3 sequence: CASSLGSGGPDEQFF. DNA for the CDR3: TGCGCCAGCAGCTTGGGAAGCGGGGGGCCAGATGAGCAGTTCTTC.